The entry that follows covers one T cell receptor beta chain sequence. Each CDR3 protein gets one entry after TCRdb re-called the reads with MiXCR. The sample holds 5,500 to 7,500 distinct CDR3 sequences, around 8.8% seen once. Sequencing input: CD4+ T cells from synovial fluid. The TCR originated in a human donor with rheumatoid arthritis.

This CDR3 reads CAIAQVDSGELFF. In DNA form, the CDR3 reads TGTGCCATCGCTCAAGTCGATTCCGGGGAGCTGTTTTTT. The rearrangement uses TRBV10-3 and TRBJ2-2; D is undetermined. Looked up from germline, CDR1 is ENHRY and CDR2 is SYGVKD. The CDR3 runs 13 residues. V dropped 8 bases and J dropped 6 bases, with 13 bases sitting between them.